This T cell receptor (beta chain) was sequenced in a study of Graves' ophthalmopathy and Graves' hyperthyroidism listed by TCRdb under 2018. The study in broad terms: Peripheral blood samples were taken at the time of initial diagnosis, before any treatment was given. To tell Graves' ophthalmopathy apart from Graves' hyperthyroidism, and to predict which patients would progress to ophthalmopathy, the study relied on TCR beta repertoire signatures. After sampling, hyperthyroidism patients received methimazole starting at 30 mg daily, and ophthalmopathy patients received high-dose intravenous methylprednisolone. In total, approximately 130 blood samples were TCR-sequenced: around 42 ophthalmopathy, some 75 hyperthyroidism and approximately 17 hyperthyroidism-to-ophthalmopathy patients. The independent validation cohort included some 19 hyperthyroidism patients plus 17 patients who later progressed from hyperthyroidism to ophthalmopathy. The roughly 91 discovery patients were randomly divided into training and test sets at a 7:3 ratio. To explore V-J signatures that distinguish ophthalmopathy from hyperthyroidism, a discovery set of about 99 patients was enrolled, made up of around 40 with ophthalmopathy and under 65 with stable hyperthyroidism. In roughly 6 hyperthyroidism patients, the T-cell repertoires found in thyroid tissue were compared with those found in blood.

This clonotype was picked up many times. What this receptor recognizes is not known. One base away there is no much larger clone; base qualities are not given. Ophthalmopathy patients had moderately to severely active disease, Clinical Activity Score of at least 3, NOSPECS grade of at least 4, and disease duration under 3 months. Anyone with other autoimmune diseases, uncontrolled infections, pregnancy or lactation was excluded from the study. Diagnosis was based on clinical symptoms, serum thyroxine, TRAb, thyroid ultrasound and orbital computed tomography. PBMCs were isolated from about 9.2 ml of fresh peripheral blood by Ficoll-Paque density gradient centrifugation. Total RNA was extracted using Trizol reagent, and RNA quality was checked on an Agilent 2100 Bioanalyzer. TCR beta CDR3 regions were amplified from RNA transcripts for repertoire sequencing. HTBI primers and the Qiagen OneStep RT-PCR kit were used in a first-round RT-PCR, which was followed by a second-round multiplex PCR, size selection and purification. The libraries underwent paired-end sequencing with 100 bp reads on an Illumina HiSeq2000. Concerning the study's data processing: SOAPnuke was used for read processing, and reads with adapters, uncalled bases, a mean Phred below 15, or no exact constant-primer or identifier match were discarded. COPE v1.2.5 was used to merge high-quality paired reads. Each unique nucleotide sequence was defined as a clonotype, and clonotypes were aligned to IMGT TRB V, D and J references with MiTCR v1.1. The analysis was limited to V-J combinations with a frequency above 0.0001, which together covered 98% to 99.2% of repertoires. For each V-J combination, a TCR clonal expansion and chaos score was defined as F50 clonal expansion divided by the chaos observed in the TCRdist matrix. Welch's t-statistics and random forest were used to narrow the features down to over ten V-J combinations, which were then fed into a naive Bayes classifier. Thyroid-blood repertoire similarity was quantified with the Morisita-Horn index. TCRdb reprocessed the public reads (quality trimming at Q25 with fastp, clone calling with MiXCR) and kept in-frame beta chains. Rows with a matching CDR3 protein are joined into one entry that keeps the most common DNA and genes. The V and J calls and clone size are TCRdb's, not the authors'. The sample table contains hundreds of thousands of distinct CDR3 sequences; only one count was recorded for roughly an eighth of them. The ten most abundant clones make up about 10% of the sample.

Taken from cysteine to phenylalanine, the CDR3 has 16 residues. The only DNA kept is the CDR3, 48 bases in frame from the first base. Taken from the germline V gene, the CDR1 and CDR2 loops are MNHNS and SASEGT. V is trimmed back by 6 bases and J by 6 bases, and the junction contains 14 bases that no gene match accounts for. The research as a whole found: Most expanded thyroid clonotypes with a frequency above 0.001 also appeared in blood, which suggests that blood repertoires may reflect the immune response in the thyroid. In validation, the model predicted ophthalmopathy progression with 70.59% sensitivity and about 73% specificity; 12 predicted patients were CT-confirmed with GO in a median of approximately 6.5 months. Sample size was not statistically predetermined, and group allocation was not concealed from the investigators. In cross-validation, the 13-signature model distinguished ophthalmopathy from stable hyperthyroidism with approximately 90% sensitivity and about 81% specificity, while in the test set the corresponding values were 80% and 75%.

The rearranged segments are TRBV6-1 and TRBJ1-1; 9 middle bases align to TRBD1. Material: blood. This receptor was identified in a woman aged 30 to 39 with Graves' ophthalmopathy. Donor details come from another sample of the same person, matched by shared clones. The DNA sequence reads TGTGCCAGCAGCCGCCGGGGGGGACAGGGTTTTGCTGAAGCTTTCTTT. This gives the protein CASSRRGGQGFAEAFF.